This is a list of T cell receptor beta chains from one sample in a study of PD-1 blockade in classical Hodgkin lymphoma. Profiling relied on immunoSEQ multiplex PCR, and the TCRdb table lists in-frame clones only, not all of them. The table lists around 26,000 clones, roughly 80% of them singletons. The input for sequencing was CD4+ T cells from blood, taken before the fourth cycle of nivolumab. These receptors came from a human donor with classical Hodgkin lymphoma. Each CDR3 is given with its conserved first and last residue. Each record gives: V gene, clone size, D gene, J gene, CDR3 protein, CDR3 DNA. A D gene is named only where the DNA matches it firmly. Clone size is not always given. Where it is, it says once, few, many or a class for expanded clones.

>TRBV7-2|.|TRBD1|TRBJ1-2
CASSPGGTGGYGYTF
TGTGCCAGCAGCCCGGGGGGGACAGGGGGCTATGGCTACACCTTC
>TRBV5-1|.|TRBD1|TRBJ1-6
CASSIGQGNSPLHF
TGCGCCAGCAGCATCGGACAGGGTAATTCACCCCTCCACTTT
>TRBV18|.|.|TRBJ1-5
CASSPSVVGNQPQHF
TGTGCCAGCTCACCCTCGGTGGTCGGCAATCAGCCCCAGCATTTT
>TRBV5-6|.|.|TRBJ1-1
CASSFGVGTEAFF
TGTGCCAGCAGCTTCGGGGTAGGAACTGAAGCTTTCTTT
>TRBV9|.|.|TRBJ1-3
CASSVGGGLYSGNTIYF
TGTGCCAGCAGCGTAGGTGGAGGCCTTTACTCTGGAAACACCATATATTTT
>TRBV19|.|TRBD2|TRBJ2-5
CASSLGGLAGTRETQYF
TGTGCCAGTAGTCTGGGGGGACTAGCGGGGACAAGGGAGACCCAGTACTTC
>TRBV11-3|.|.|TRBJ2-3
CASSPGLVSSTDTQYF
TGTGCCAGCAGCCCCGGCTTGGTGTCTAGCACAGATACGCAGTATTTT
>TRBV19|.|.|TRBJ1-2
CASSADSLAYGYTF
TGTGCCAGTAGTGCGGACAGCCTCGCCTATGGCTACACCTTC
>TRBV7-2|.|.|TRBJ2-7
CASGDVSYEQYF
TGTGCCAGCGGGGACGTCTCCTACGAGCAGTACTTC
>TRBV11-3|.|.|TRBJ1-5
CASSLEHGGQPQHF
TGTGCCAGCAGCTTAGAACATGGGGGTCAGCCCCAGCATTTT
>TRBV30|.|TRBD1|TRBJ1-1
CAWTPGQGMNTEAFF
TGTGCCTGGACCCCGGGACAGGGGATGAACACTGAAGCTTTCTTT
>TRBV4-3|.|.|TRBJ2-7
CASSQGVSGGREQYF
TGCGCCAGCAGCCAAGGAGTGTCCGGGGGGCGCGAGCAGTACTTC
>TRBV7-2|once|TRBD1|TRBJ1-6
CASSPQGMVGSPLHF
TGTGCCAGCAGCCCACAGGGGATGGTTGGTTCACCCCTCCACTTT
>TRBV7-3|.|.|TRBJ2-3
CASSRGAFDTQYF
TGTGCCAGCAGTAGGGGGGCCTTCGATACGCAGTATTTT
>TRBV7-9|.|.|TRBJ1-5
CASSLAGSNQPQHF
TGTGCCAGCAGCTTAGCGGGTAGCAATCAGCCCCAGCATTTT
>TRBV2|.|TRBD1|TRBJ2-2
CASRQGQGPTGELFF
TGTGCCAGCAGACAGGGACAGGGACCCACCGGGGAGCTGTTTTTT
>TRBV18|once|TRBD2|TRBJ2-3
CASSLYTSGGTDTQYF
TGTGCCAGCTCCCTTTATACTAGCGGGGGCACAGATACGCAGTATTTT
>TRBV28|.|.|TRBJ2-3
CASSSELTDTQYF
TGTGCCAGCAGTTCCGAACTCACAGATACGCAGTATTTT
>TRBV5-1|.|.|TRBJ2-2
CASKEGANTGELFF
TGCGCCAGCAAAGAGGGGGCGAACACCGGGGAGCTGTTTTTT
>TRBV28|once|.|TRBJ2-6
CASGQGPHSGANVLTF
TGTGCCAGCGGGCAGGGGCCGCACTCTGGGGCCAACGTCCTGACTTTC
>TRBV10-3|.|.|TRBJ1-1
CAISELMMNTEAFF
TGTGCCATCAGTGAGCTGATGATGAACACTGAAGCTTTCTTT
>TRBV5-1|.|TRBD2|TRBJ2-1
CASSWTTSGNYNEQFF
TGCGCCAGCAGCTGGACGACTAGCGGAAATTACAATGAGCAGTTCTTC
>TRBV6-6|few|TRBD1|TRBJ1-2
CASSPRDRDGYTF
TGTGCCAGCAGCCCCCGGGACAGAGATGGCTACACCTTC
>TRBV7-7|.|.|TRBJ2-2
CASSPGPNTGELFF
TGTGCTAGCAGCCCCGGGCCGAACACCGGGGAGCTGTTTTTT
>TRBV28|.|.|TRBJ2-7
CATNQVTYEQYF
TGTGCCACCAACCAGGTGACCTACGAGCAGTACTTC
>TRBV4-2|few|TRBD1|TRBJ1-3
CASSRAMGQVDGNTIYF
TGTGCCAGCAGCCGCGCAATGGGACAGGTAGACGGAAACACCATATATTTT
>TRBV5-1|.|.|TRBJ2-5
CASSPGQSTYQETQYF
TGCGCCAGCAGCCCCGGCCAATCTACTTATCAAGAGACCCAGTACTTC
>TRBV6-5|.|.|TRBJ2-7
CASSYQGFSEQYF
TGTGCCAGCAGTTATCAAGGGTTTTCTGAGCAGTACTTC
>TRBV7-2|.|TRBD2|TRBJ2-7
CASSLSGGAISYEQYF
TGTGCCAGCAGCTTAAGCGGGGGGGCAATCTCCTACGAGCAGTACTTC
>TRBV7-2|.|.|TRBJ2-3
CASSFFRAVTDTQYF
TGTGCCAGCAGCTTTTTCCGGGCGGTCACAGATACGCAGTATTTT
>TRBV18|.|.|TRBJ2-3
CASSPDFTDTQYF
TGTGCCAGCTCACCAGACTTCACAGATACGCAGTATTTT
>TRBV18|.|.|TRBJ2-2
CASSPTKRDTGELFF
TGTGCCAGCTCACCAACGAAACGGGACACCGGGGAGCTGTTTTTT
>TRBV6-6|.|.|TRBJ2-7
CASSYRRADSYEQYF
TGTGCCAGCAGTTACAGGCGGGCAGATTCGTACGAGCAGTACTTC
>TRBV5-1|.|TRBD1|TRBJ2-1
CASSLYGTGNYNEQFF
TGCGCCAGCAGCTTGTATGGGACAGGAAATTACAATGAGCAGTTCTTC
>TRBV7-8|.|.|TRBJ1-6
CASSLQDSTSPLHF
TGTGCCAGCAGCTTACAGGATTCTACCTCTCCCCTCCACTTT
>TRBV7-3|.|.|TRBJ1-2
CASSSNPTYGYTF
TGTGCCAGCAGCTCGAACCCAACATATGGCTACACCTTC
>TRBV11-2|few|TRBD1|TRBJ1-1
CASSRGQGGTEAFF
TGTGCCAGCAGCCGGGGACAGGGGGGAACTGAAGCTTTCTTT
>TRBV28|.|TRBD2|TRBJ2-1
CASSLPRTSGGLPSTYNEQFF
TGTGCCAGCAGTTTACCCCGGACTAGCGGGGGCCTACCCAGCACCTACAATGAGCAGTTCTTC
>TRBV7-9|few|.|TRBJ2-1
CASSFPKTVNEQFF
TGTGCCAGCAGCTTCCCTAAGACGGTCAATGAGCAGTTCTTC
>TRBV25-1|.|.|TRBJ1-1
CASKRQNTEAFF
TGTGCCAGCAAACGCCAGAACACTGAAGCTTTCTTT